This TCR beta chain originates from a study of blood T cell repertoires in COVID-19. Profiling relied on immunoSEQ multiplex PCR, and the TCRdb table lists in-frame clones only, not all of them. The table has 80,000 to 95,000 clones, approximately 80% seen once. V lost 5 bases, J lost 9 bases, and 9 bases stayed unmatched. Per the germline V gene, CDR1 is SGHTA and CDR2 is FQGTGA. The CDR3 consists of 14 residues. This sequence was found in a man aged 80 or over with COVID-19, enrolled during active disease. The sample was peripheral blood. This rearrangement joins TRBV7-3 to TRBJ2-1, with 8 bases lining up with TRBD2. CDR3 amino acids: CASSLSGGGIEQFF. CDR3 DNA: TGTGCCAGCAGCCTGTCGGGCGGGGGGATTGAGCAGTTCTTC.